Only a few counts were recorded for the clone carrying this TCR beta chain. The source of the sample is a study of identical twins. TCRdb analysed the 5' RACE reads with MiXCR anew, one entry per CDR3 protein. The table includes more than 600,000 distinct CDR3 sequences, about 20% detected once. These records were also assigned to another study, of T cells expressing NK-cell markers.

The receptor comes from a woman between 18 and 30 years old in good health. Sequencing used PBMCs.

The CDR3 sequence: CATSDPGVPYEQFF. In DNA, the CDR3 is TGTGCCACCAGTGATCCCGGCGTGCCGTATGAGCAGTTCTTC. The rearrangement links TRBV24-1 to TRBJ2-1; D unresolved. V lost 3 bases, J lost 8 bases, and 13 bases lay in between. The CDR3 runs to 14 residues. CDR1 is KGHDR and CDR2 is SFDVKD in the germline V gene.